This T cell receptor (beta chain) originates from a study of type 1 and type 2 diabetes patients. The CDR3 spans 13 residues. Looked up from germline, CDR1 is WNHNN and CDR2 is SYGVQD (reference sequence). The germline V and J ends were trimmed by 6 bases and 2 bases, with 10 bases remaining between them. At least ten counts were recorded for this clonotype. Amplification started from genomic DNA. The TCR beta CDR3 region was amplified using 30 forward and 13 reverse primers. TCRdb re-derived calls from the multiplex PCR reads in MiXCR, one entry per CDR3 protein. The data show about 270,000 distinct CDR3 sequences, approximately 45% seen once.

The sequenced material came from peripheral blood mononuclear cells (PBMCs). The TCR comes from a man aged 18 to 30 with type 2 diabetes. The chain couples TRBV10-1 to TRBJ1-2, with D maybe TRBD1 (5 bases). The CDR3 region is CASSYDRNYGYTF. The CDR3 DNA follows: TGCGCCAGCAGCTATGACAGAAACTATGGCTACACCTTC.